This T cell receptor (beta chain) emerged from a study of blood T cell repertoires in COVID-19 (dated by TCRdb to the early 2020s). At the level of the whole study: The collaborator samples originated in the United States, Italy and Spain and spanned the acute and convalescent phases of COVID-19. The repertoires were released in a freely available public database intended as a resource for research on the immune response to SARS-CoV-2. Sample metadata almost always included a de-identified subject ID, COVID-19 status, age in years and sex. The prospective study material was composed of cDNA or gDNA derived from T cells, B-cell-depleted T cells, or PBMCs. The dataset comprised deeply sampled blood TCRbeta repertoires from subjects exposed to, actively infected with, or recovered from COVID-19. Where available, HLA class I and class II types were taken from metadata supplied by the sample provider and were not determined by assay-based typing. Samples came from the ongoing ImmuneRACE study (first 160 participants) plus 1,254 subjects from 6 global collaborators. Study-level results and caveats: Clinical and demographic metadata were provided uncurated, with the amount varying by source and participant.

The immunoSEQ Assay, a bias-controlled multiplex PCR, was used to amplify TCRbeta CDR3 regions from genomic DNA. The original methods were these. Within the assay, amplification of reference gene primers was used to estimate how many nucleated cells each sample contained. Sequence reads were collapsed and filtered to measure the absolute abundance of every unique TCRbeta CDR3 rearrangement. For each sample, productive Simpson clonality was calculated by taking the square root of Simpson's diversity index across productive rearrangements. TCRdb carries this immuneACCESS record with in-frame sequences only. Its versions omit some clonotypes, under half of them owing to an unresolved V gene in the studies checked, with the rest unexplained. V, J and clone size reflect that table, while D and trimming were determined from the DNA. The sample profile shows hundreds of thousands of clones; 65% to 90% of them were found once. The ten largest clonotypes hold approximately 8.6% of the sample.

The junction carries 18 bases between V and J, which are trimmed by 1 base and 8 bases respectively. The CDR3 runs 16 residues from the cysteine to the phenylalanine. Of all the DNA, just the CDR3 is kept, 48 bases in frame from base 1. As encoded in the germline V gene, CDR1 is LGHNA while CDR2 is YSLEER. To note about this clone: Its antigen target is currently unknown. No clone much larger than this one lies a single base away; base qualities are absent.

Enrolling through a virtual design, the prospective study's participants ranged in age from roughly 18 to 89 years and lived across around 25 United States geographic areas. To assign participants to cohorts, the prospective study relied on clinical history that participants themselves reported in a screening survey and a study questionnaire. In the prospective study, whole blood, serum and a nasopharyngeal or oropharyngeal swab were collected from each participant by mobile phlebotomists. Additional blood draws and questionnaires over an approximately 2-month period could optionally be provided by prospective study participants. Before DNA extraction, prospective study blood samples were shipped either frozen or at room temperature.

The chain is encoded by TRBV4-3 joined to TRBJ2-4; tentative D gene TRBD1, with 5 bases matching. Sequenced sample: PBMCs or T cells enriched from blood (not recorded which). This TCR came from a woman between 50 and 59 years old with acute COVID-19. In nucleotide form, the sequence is TGCGCCAGCAGCCAAGCATGGCAGGGTGAAGGGGACATTCAGTACTTC. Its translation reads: CASSQAWQGEGDIQYF.